This T cell receptor (beta chain) was documented in a study of T cell responses to AZD1222 COVID-19 vaccine. V was clipped by 6 bases and J by 6 bases, with 15 bases between them. The germline gives CDR1 SGHDN, CDR2 FVKESK. The CDR3 has 13 amino acids. This clone occurred many times. Its antigen is still unknown. Study observations and caveats: Receipt of two AZD1222 doses was followed by a rise in Spike-specific TCR breadth and depth. The peak T cell response came first, and repertoires were sampled only after it. Along spike, vaccine-associated CD4 TCRs were found throughout, with dominance at 160-218 and 743-854. Clonal diversity may have been underestimated in mostly white British donors.

The table came from immunoSEQ multiplex PCR; TCRdb's copy has only in-frame clones and leaves some out. The top ten clones hold around 12% of a sample with roughly 110,000 clones, around nine tenths of them seen once. This TCR was recovered from an adult in good health. The specimen comprised peripheral blood, sampled on day 0 of AZD1222 vaccination. The gene calls are TRBV14 and TRBJ2-7; TRBD1 is a possible D gene (5 bases). Here the CDR3 DNA reads TGTGCCAGCAGTAGATTCCAGGGAACCGAGCAGTACTTC. This encodes CASSRFQGTEQYF.